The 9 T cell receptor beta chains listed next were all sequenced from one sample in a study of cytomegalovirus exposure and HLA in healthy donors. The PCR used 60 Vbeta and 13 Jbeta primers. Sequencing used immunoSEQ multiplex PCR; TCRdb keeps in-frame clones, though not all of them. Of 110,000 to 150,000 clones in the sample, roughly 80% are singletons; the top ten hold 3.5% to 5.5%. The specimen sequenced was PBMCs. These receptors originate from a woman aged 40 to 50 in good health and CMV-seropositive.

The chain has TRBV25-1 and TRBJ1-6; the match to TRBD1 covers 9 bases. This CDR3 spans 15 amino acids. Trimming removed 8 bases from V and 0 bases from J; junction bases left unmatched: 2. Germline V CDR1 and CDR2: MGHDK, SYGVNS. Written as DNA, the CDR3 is TGTGCCAGCGGGACAGGGAGCTCCTATAATTCACCCCTCCACTTT. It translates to CASGTGSSYNSPLHF.

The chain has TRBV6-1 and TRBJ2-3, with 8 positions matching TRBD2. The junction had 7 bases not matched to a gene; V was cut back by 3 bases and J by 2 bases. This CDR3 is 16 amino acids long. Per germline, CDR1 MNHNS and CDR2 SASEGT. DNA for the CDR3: TGTGCCAGCAGTGAGGGGGCGGGGGGTTCCACAGATACGCAGTATTTT. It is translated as CASSEGAGGSTDTQYF.

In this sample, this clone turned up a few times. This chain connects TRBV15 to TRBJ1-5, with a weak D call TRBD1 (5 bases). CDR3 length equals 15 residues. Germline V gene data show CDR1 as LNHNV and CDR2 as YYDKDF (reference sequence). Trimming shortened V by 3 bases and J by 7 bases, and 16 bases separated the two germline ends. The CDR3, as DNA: TGTGCCACCAGCAGCGAGCTAGGGGTATTCCAGCCCCAGCATTTT. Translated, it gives CATSSELGVFQPQHF.

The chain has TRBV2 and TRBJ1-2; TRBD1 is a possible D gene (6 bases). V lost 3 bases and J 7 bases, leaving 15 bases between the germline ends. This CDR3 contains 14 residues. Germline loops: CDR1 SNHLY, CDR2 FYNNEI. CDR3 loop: CASSDLGQGIGYTF. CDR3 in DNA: TGTGCCAGCAGTGACTTGGGGCAGGGGATTGGCTACACCTTC.

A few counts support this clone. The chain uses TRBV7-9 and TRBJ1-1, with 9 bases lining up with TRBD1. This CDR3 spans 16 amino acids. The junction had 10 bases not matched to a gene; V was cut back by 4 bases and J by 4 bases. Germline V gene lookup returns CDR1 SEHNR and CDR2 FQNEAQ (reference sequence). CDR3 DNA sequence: TGTGCCAGCAGCTATGGACAGGGGTGGTCGAGCACTGAAGCTTTCTTT. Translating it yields CASSYGQGWSSTEAFF.

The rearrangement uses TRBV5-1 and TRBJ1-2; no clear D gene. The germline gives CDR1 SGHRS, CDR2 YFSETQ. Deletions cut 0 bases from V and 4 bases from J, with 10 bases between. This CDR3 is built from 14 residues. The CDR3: CASSLVGSPYGYTF. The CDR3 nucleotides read TGCGCCAGCAGCTTGGTGGGTAGCCCCTATGGCTACACCTTC.

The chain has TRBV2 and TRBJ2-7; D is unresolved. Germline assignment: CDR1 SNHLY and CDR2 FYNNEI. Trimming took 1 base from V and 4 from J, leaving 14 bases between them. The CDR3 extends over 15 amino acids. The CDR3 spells CASSEDGLYVYEQYF. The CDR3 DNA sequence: TGTGCCAGCAGTGAAGATGGGCTATACGTTTACGAGCAGTACTTC.

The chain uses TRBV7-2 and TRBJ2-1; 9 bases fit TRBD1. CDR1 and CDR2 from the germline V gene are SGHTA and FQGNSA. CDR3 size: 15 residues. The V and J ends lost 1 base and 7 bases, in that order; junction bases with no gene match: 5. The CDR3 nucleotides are TGTGCCAGCAGCTTAGGGACAGGGGTAAGGAATGAGCAGTTCTTC. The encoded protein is CASSLGTGVRNEQFF.

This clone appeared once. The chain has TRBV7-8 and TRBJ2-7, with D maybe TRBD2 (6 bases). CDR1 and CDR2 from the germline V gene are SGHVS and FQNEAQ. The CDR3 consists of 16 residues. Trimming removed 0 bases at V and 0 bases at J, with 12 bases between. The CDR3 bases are TGTGCCAGCAGCTTAGCGTCCCCCGGGAGCTCCTACGAGCAGTACTTC. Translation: CASSLASPGSSYEQYF.